This TCR beta chain was found in a study of cytomegalovirus exposure and HLA in healthy donors. Profiled with immunoSEQ multiplex PCR; TCRdb holds only in-frame clones, not every one. This table has over 150,000 clones, 65% to 85% appearing once. CDR3 size: 16 residues. Trimming removed 0 bases at V and 3 bases at J, with 14 bases between. Germline CDR1 is LNHNV and CDR2 is YYDKDF (reference sequence). V usage is TRBV15 and J usage is TRBJ2-5, with D perhaps matching TRBD2 (5 bases). Material: PBMCs. The sequence derives from a woman younger than 30 in good health and CMV-seropositive. CDR3: CATSRDTLARKETQYF. In nucleotides, the CDR3 is TGTGCCACCAGCAGAGATACCCTAGCTCGTAAAGAGACCCAGTACTTC.